Listed here are 10 T cell receptor beta chains from one sample, sequenced in a study of T cell responses to AZD1222 COVID-19 vaccine. Profiled with immunoSEQ multiplex PCR; TCRdb holds only in-frame clones, not every one. The table shows around 150,000 clones, with approximately 91% occurring only once. The sequences come from peripheral blood, collected 28 days after the second AZD1222 dose. These receptors originate from an adult who received the AZD1222 COVID-19 vaccine.

CDR3 residues: CASSRTSPQRELPGELFF. The CDR3 DNA sequence: TGCGCCAGCAGCCGCACGTCGCCACAGCGGGAGCTCCCCGGGGAGCTGTTTTTT. The genes are TRBV4-1 and TRBJ2-2, with 8 nucleotides matching TRBD2. The CDR3 loop spans 18 amino acids. The junction had 16 bases not matched to a gene; V was cut back by 4 bases and J by 6 bases. Germline CDR1 MGHRA, CDR2 YSYEKL.

This chain links TRBV6-4 with TRBJ1-6, with 9 bases fitting TRBD1. The trim removed 11 bases at V and 8 bases at J, leaving 16 bases unmatched. Germline V gene sequence: CDR1 MRHNA, CDR2 SNTAGT. The CDR3 has 16 residues. The CDR3 DNA is TGTGCCTCAAGCTGGAGGACAGGGGAGACTGATTCACCCCTCCACTTT. Encoded protein: CASSWRTGETDSPLHF.

The chain uses TRBV11-1 and TRBJ2-3; 7 bases align to TRBD2. This CDR3 is 12 amino acids long. V was pared by 5 bases and J by 7 bases, with 3 bases of the junction left unmatched. In germline, CDR1 is SGHAT, CDR2 FQDESV (reference sequence). The CDR3 protein is CASSRGEHTQYF. CDR3 in DNA: TGTGCCAGCAGCCGGGGGGAGCATACGCAGTATTTT.

The rearrangement joins TRBV27 to TRBJ2-3, with D perhaps being TRBD1 or TRBD2 (6 bases each). CDR3 length: 14 residues. V was shortened by 7 bases and J by 1 base, with 12 bases between the two germline ends. Germline loops: CDR1 MNHEY, CDR2 SMNVEV (reference sequence). The CDR3 loop reads CASKRGRGTDTQYF. In nucleotides, the CDR3 is TGTGCCAGCAAACGGGGGCGTGGCACAGATACGCAGTATTTT.

The rearrangement uses TRBV5-6 and TRBJ2-7, with D tentatively TRBD1 or TRBD2 (5 bases each). The CDR3 has 13 residues. V dropped 0 bases and J dropped 7 bases, with 11 bases sitting between them. The germline V gene has CDR1 SGHDT and CDR2 YYEEEE. The CDR3 region is CASSLGDPKEQYF. The CDR3 DNA sequence: TGTGCCAGCAGCTTGGGGGACCCGAAGGAGCAGTACTTC.

V usage is TRBV11-2 and J usage is TRBJ2-3; TRBD2 is a possible D gene (6 bases). CDR3 length: 15 residues. The V gene's germline CDR1 is SGHAT and CDR2 FQNNGV. Trimming removed 4 bases from V and 0 bases from J, with 11 bases in between. Written as DNA, the CDR3 is TGTGCCAGCAGCTCCGGGGGTTCTAGCACAGATACGCAGTATTTT. As protein: CASSSGGSSTDTQYF.

The chain joins TRBV20-1 to TRBJ2-3, with 11 positions matching TRBD2. Per germline, CDR1 DFQATT and CDR2 SNEGSKA (reference sequence). J lost 2 bases, V lost 3 bases, and 7 bases had no gene match. The CDR3 consists of 16 residues. The CDR3 DNA reads TGCAGTGCTAGTCCATCTAGCGGGGGGACCACAGATACGCAGTATTTT. Translation gives CSASPSSGGTTDTQYF.

CDR3 nucleotides: TGTGCCAGCTCACTCTCCCAGGGACGACTCTACAATGAGCAGTTCTTC. Its protein is CASSLSQGRLYNEQFF. The J gene is TRBJ2-1, the V gene TRBV18, with D possibly being TRBD1 or TRBD2 (5 bases each). Trimming pared 4 bases from V and 3 bases from J, leaving 16 bases between. The V gene's germline CDR1 is KGHSH and CDR2 LQKENI. The CDR3 totals 16 residues. Based on the CDR3 plus reference TRBV18 and TRBJ2-1, the full variable domain is NAGVMQNPRHLVRRRGQEARLRCSPMKGHSHVYWYRQLPEEGLKFMVYLQKENIIDESGMPKERFSAEFPKEGPSILRIQQVVRGDSAAYFCASSLSQGRLYNEQFFGPGTRLTVL.

This chain connects TRBV6-5 to TRBJ1-2; 7 nucleotides agree with TRBD1. The CDR3 has 12 amino acids. J gave up 5 bases and V 8 bases, and 5 bases lay outside the gene matches. Germline CDR1 MNHEY, CDR2 SVGAGI. CDR3 bases: TGTGCCAGCGAGTCAGGGGGTTATGGCTACACCTTC. It yields the protein CASESGGYGYTF.

This CDR3 is CASSEWRAYEQYF. The CDR3 region has the DNA TGTGCCAGCAGTGAATGGCGGGCCTACGAGCAGTACTTC. This chain joins TRBV2 and TRBJ2-7, with D possibly matching TRBD2 (5 bases). With 2 bases removed from V and 2 bases from J, the gap between germline ends came to 7 bases. This CDR3 is built from 13 residues. Germline V gene lookup returns CDR1 SNHLY and CDR2 FYNNEI.